The 3 T cell receptor beta chains reported below all come from one sample, sequenced in a study of blood T cell repertoires in COVID-19. The method was immunoSEQ multiplex PCR; TCRdb's version includes in-frame clones alone and lacks a portion of them. The repertoire has about 230,000 clones, just over 85% of them found once; the top ten carry 15% to 17%. The sequenced sample was PBMCs or T cells enriched from blood (not recorded which). The receptors originated from a man between 18 and 29 years old who had recovered from COVID-19.

The rearrangement links TRBV7-2 to TRBJ2-7; TRBD1 is a possible D gene (6 bases). The CDR3 consists of 13 residues. V lost 4 bases, J lost 0 bases, and 7 bases lay in between. In germline, CDR1 is SGHTA, CDR2 FQGNSA. The CDR3 nucleotides read TGTGCCAGCAGCTACAGGGACTCCTACGAGCAGTACTTC. This sequence encodes CASSYRDSYEQYF.

The chain joins TRBV12-5 to TRBJ2-3; a weak D match, TRBD2 (5 bases). Germline values: CDR1 LGHNT, CDR2 FRNRAP. Trimming removed 0 bases from V and 0 bases from J, with 13 bases in between. The CDR3 runs to 17 residues. The CDR3 nucleotides are TGTGCTAGTGGTTTGGTAATAACTAGTGCTAGCACAGATACGCAGTATTTT. Protein: CASGLVITSASTDTQYF.

This clone appeared a single time. J is TRBJ2-7 and V is TRBV5-1; 9 positions match TRBD2. With V trimmed by 3 bases and J by 3 bases, 10 bases remained unmatched. The germline V gene has CDR1 SGHRS and CDR2 YFSETQ. This CDR3 comprises 16 residues. The CDR3 DNA reads TGCGCCAGCAGCTCAAACAGCGGGGGGTCATTCTACGAGCAGTACTTC. It is translated as CASSSNSGGSFYEQYF.